A selection of T cell receptor beta chains follows, all from one sample in a study of beta chain features in type 1 diabetes. The data were produced by immunoSEQ multiplex PCR, yet TCRdb's version contains in-frame clones alone and is incomplete. The sample has 250,000 to 300,000 clones, around 7.3% seen once. Sequenced material: central memory CD4+ T cells from blood. The receptor source for this set is a woman aged 18-29 years in good health. Both conserved end residues are part of each CDR3. Fields, in order: D gene, clone size, J gene, V gene, CDR3 protein, CDR3 DNA. A D gene is named only where the DNA matches it firmly. Clone size is given for some rows only: seen once, a few or many times, or a class if the clone is expanded.

>.|.|TRBJ2-3|TRBV10-2
CASRPSSTDTQYF
TGCGCCAGCAGACCGAGTTCCACAGATACGCAGTATTTT
>.|few|TRBJ1-1|TRBV11-1
CASSLYSVNTEAFF
TGTGCCAGCAGCTTATACAGTGTGAACACTGAAGCTTTCTTT
>.|few|TRBJ2-1|TRBV29-1
CSVWVFEQFF
TGCAGCGTTTGGGTGTTTGAGCAGTTCTTC
>.|few|TRBJ1-2|TRBV30
CAWSVWLDLSYGYTF
TGTGCCTGGAGTGTTTGGCTCGACCTTAGCTATGGCTACACCTTC
>.|few|TRBJ1-2|TRBV7-2
CASSLATGYGYTF
TGTGCCAGCAGCTTAGCTACAGGGTATGGCTACACCTTC
>TRBD2|.|TRBJ2-1|TRBV27
CASSPTAGLAVILSYNEQFF
TGTGCCAGCAGTCCAACGGCGGGACTAGCGGTCATACTCTCCTACAATGAGCAGTTCTTC
>TRBD1|.|TRBJ1-1|TRBV11-3
CASSLNPWGQGNTEAFF
TGTGCCAGCAGCTTAAACCCGTGGGGACAGGGGAACACTGAAGCTTTCTTT
>.|.|TRBJ1-6|TRBV7-9
CASSLTVQGSPLHF
TGTGCCAGCAGCTTAACCGTCCAGGGTTCACCCCTCCACTTT
>TRBD1|.|TRBJ2-7|TRBV18
CASTRRGTGKTYEQYF
TGTGCCAGCACAAGGCGGGGGACAGGGAAGACCTACGAGCAGTACTTC
>.|.|TRBJ2-3|TRBV9
CASSPRTASTDTQYF
TGTGCCAGCAGCCCCCGTACAGCTAGCACAGATACGCAGTATTTT
>.|.|TRBJ1-2|TRBV6-6
CASSYSLSNGYTF
TGTGCCAGCAGTTACTCCCTTTCGAATGGCTACACCTTC
>.|once|TRBJ1-5|TRBV4-2
CASSQEWSNQPQHF
TGTGCCAGCAGCCAAGAGTGGAGCAATCAGCCCCAGCATTTT
>TRBD1|few|TRBJ1-1|TRBV18
CASSQMDRDTEAFF
TGTGCCAGCTCACAGATGGACAGGGATACTGAAGCTTTCTTT
>.|.|TRBJ2-1|TRBV7-2
CASRMASNDYEQFF
TGTGCCAGTCGTATGGCTAGTAATGACTATGAGCAGTTCTTC
>TRBD1|.|TRBJ2-5|TRBV29-1
CSAGTGITGQVQYF
TGCAGCGCCGGGACAGGTATTACTGGCCAGGTCCAGTACTTC
>TRBD1|many|TRBJ2-1|TRBV5-1
CASSFTGAGEQFF
TGCGCCAGCAGCTTTACAGGGGCGGGCGAGCAGTTCTTC
>.|.|TRBJ2-1|TRBV29-1
CSVEEFDASSYNEQFF
TGCAGCGTTGAAGAATTCGACGCCAGCTCCTACAATGAGCAGTTCTTC
>.|.|TRBJ2-1|TRBV7-8
CASSNRDGVLTYNEQFF
TGTGCCAGCAGCAACCGGGATGGGGTGTTGACCTACAATGAGCAGTTCTTC
>TRBD1|few|TRBJ2-6|TRBV7-2
CASSVGQGASGANVLTF
TGTGCCAGCAGCGTGGGACAGGGGGCGTCAGGGGCCAACGTCCTGACTTTC
>.|.|TRBJ1-4|TRBV30
CAWSRWPSDEKLFF
TGTGCCTGGAGTAGGTGGCCCAGCGATGAAAAACTGTTTTTT
>.|.|TRBJ1-1|TRBV25-1
CASREGRREEAFF
TGTGCCAGCAGGGAAGGGCGGCGGGAGGAAGCTTTCTTT
>.|few|TRBJ2-3|TRBV30
CAWSYTDTQYF
TGTGCCTGGAGCTACACAGATACGCAGTATTTT
>.|.|TRBJ1-5|TRBV28
CASSISDRLNQPQHF
TGTGCCAGCAGTATAAGTGACAGGTTAAATCAGCCCCAGCATTTT
>.|medium-sized|TRBJ1-6|TRBV21-1
CASSKGLAGNANSPLHF
TGTGCCAGCAGCAAAGGGCTGGCAGGGAATGCCAATTCACCCCTCCACTTT
>TRBD2|few|TRBJ2-1|TRBV25-1
CASSEWGLAGWGDNEQFF
TGTGCCAGCAGTGAGTGGGGTCTAGCGGGGTGGGGCGACAATGAGCAGTTCTTC
>.|few|TRBJ2-3|TRBV30
CAWSRGAGTDTQYF
TGTGCCTGGAGTCGAGGGGCGGGAACAGATACGCAGTATTTT
>.|.|TRBJ1-1|TRBV25-1
CASSEKGSTEAFF
TGTGCCAGCAGTGAGAAGGGCAGCACTGAAGCTTTCTTT
>.|few|TRBJ2-5|TRBV7-6
CASSYQETQYF
TGTGCCAGCAGCTATCAAGAGACCCAGTACTTC
>.|few|TRBJ2-2|TRBV30
CAWSVRRYTGELFF
TGTGCCTGGAGTGTACGGAGATACACCGGGGAGCTGTTTTTT
>TRBD1|many|TRBJ1-2|TRBV18
CASFSGQGDGYTF
TGTGCCAGCTTCTCGGGACAGGGCGACGGCTACACCTTC
>.|.|TRBJ2-2|TRBV20-1
CSARDPRGAVF
TGCAGTGCTAGAGATCCCCGGGGAGCTGTTTTT
>TRBD1|.|TRBJ2-5|TRBV11-3
CASSALTGAGETQYF
TGTGCCAGCAGCGCATTGACAGGGGCGGGGGAGACCCAGTACTTC
>.|.|TRBJ2-3|TRBV5-6
CASSLLGGNTDTQYF
TGTGCCAGCAGCTTGCTTGGGGGGAACACAGATACGCAGTATTTT
>TRBD2|few|TRBJ2-3|TRBV7-2
CASSWGTSAPDTQYF
TGTGCCAGCAGCTGGGGGACTAGCGCCCCAGATACGCAGTATTTT
>TRBD1|few|TRBJ2-1|TRBV29-1
CSVVGGYRGTDNEQFF
TGCAGCGTTGTAGGGGGATACAGGGGGACCGACAATGAGCAGTTCTTC
>.|few|TRBJ2-1|TRBV5-1
CASSDTPSYNEQFF
TGCGCCAGCAGCGACACTCCGTCCTACAATGAGCAGTTCTTC
>.|many|TRBJ2-3|TRBV11-2
CASSTRTDTQYF
TGTGCCAGCAGCACCCGCACAGATACGCAGTATTTT
>.|few|TRBJ2-3|TRBV6-1
CASSEVGGEQLTDTQYF
TGTGCCAGCAGTGAAGTAGGGGGTGAACAGCTCACAGATACGCAGTATTTT
>TRBD1|few|TRBJ1-2|TRBV5-6
CASSPRQGYGYTF
TGTGCCAGCAGCCCTCGACAGGGATATGGCTACACCTTC
>.|.|TRBJ1-6|TRBV7-2
CASSLSQDNSPLHF
TGTGCCAGCAGCTTAAGTCAGGATAATTCACCCCTCCACTTT
>.|.|TRBJ1-2|TRBV5-8
CASSYEPGAYGYTF
TGTGCCAGCAGCTATGAACCGGGAGCCTATGGCTACACCTTC
>TRBD1|.|TRBJ2-1|TRBV18
CASLDRDRGWDEQFF
TGTGCCAGCTTGGACCGGGACAGGGGTTGGGATGAGCAGTTCTTC
>.|.|TRBJ2-3|TRBV10-3
CAISEPGGSPTDTQYF
TGTGCCATCAGTGAACCCGGGGGCTCCCCCACAGATACGCAGTATTTT
>.|many|TRBJ1-3|TRBV13
CASSPSGNTIYF
TGTGCCAGCAGCCCTTCTGGAAACACCATATATTTT
>.|.|TRBJ1-4|TRBV28
CASSSNLGKGRREEKLFF
TGTGCCAGCAGTTCAAATTTGGGGAAGGGGCGCCGCGAAGAAAAACTGTTTTTT
>.|few|TRBJ1-5|TRBV4-2
CASSQVSIGSNQPQHF
TGTGCCAGCAGCCAAGTTTCGATAGGAAGCAATCAGCCCCAGCATTTT
>TRBD1|.|TRBJ1-1|TRBV6-5
CASSRDRFNTEAFF
TGTGCCAGCAGCAGGGACAGGTTTAACACTGAAGCTTTCTTT
>.|.|TRBJ2-2|TRBV2
CASRRTEDGELFF
TGTGCCAGCAGAAGGACTGAGGACGGGGAGCTGTTTTTT
>TRBD2|.|TRBJ2-3|TRBV5-1
CASSLAVAGGTDTQYF
TGCGCCAGCAGCTTGGCCGTAGCGGGGGGCACAGATACGCAGTATTTT
>.|many|TRBJ2-1|TRBV11-3
CASSLERFRNEQFF
TGTGCCAGCAGCTTAGAGCGGTTCAGAAATGAGCAGTTCTTC
>.|few|TRBJ2-7|TRBV7-2
CASSLVSYEQYF
TGTGCCAGCAGCTTAGTCTCCTACGAGCAGTACTTC
>.|.|TRBJ2-7|TRBV27
CASGLNGASYEQYF
TGTGCCAGCGGCCTAAACGGGGCCTCCTACGAGCAGTACTTC
>.|.|TRBJ2-3|TRBV7-2
CAISGRGTDTQYF
TGTGCCATTTCCGGTCGCGGCACAGATACGCAGTATTTT
>TRBD2|few|TRBJ2-5|TRBV2
CASRLAGLETQYF
TGTGCCAGTAGACTAGCGGGATTGGAGACCCAGTACTTC
>.|few|TRBJ1-1|TRBV11-1
CASSLRGTEAFF
TGTGCCAGCAGCTTACGAGGAACTGAAGCTTTCTTT
>TRBD2|.|TRBJ2-1|TRBV7-6
CASSLVGTSASRGGQFF
TGTGCCAGCAGCTTAGTCGGGACTAGCGCCTCTCGGGGGGGGCAGTTCTTC
>TRBD2|few|TRBJ2-3|TRBV5-1
CAGSDSGGSGDTQYF
TGCGCCGGAAGTGATAGCGGGGGGAGTGGAGATACGCAGTATTTT
>.|.|TRBJ2-1|TRBV30
CAWSVQSFSYNEQFF
TGTGCCTGGAGTGTACAAAGTTTCTCCTACAATGAGCAGTTCTTC
>.|few|TRBJ2-7|TRBV13
CASSRGLAGGTYEQYF
TGTGCCAGCAGCAGGGGGCTAGCGGGTGGAACCTACGAGCAGTACTTC
>TRBD2|many|TRBJ2-3|TRBV28
CASIWASGDTQYF
TGTGCCAGCATTTGGGCTAGCGGGGATACGCAGTATTTT